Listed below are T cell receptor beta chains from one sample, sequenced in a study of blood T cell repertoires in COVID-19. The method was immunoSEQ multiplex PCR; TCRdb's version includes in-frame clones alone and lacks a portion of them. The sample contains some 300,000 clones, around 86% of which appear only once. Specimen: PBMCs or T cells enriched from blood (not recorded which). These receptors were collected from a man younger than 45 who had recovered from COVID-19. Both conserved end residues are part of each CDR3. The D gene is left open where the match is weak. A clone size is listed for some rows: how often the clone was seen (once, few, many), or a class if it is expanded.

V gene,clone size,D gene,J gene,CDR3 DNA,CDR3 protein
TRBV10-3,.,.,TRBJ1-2,TGTGCCATCAGTGGGTTAGCTAACTATGGCTACACCTTC,CAISGLANYGYTF
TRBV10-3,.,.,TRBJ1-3,TGTGCCATCAGTGTCCCACGGACAGACCTTTTCTCTGGAAACACCATATATTTT,CAISVPRTDLFSGNTIYF
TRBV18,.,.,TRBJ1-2,TGTGCCAGCTCACCGACCTCGGAGTCTCAAATATATGGCTACACCTTC,CASSPTSESQIYGYTF
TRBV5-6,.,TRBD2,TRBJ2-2,TGTGCCAGCACCCAATACCCGGGGGGTAGTGCCGGGGAGCTGTTTTTT,CASTQYPGGSAGELFF
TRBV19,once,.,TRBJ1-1,TGTGCCAGCAATTCTCGGACAGCCTTCAACACTGAAGCTTTCTTT,CASNSRTAFNTEAFF
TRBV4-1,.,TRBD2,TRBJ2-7,TGCGCCAGCAGCCAAGATACGACTAGCGGGAGCTACGAGCAGTACTTC,CASSQDTTSGSYEQYF
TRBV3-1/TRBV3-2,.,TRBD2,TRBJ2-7,TGTGCCAGCAGCCAAGTGCTAGCGGGAGGTTACGAGCAGTACTTC,CASSQVLAGGYEQYF
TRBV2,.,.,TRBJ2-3,TGTGCCAGCAGTGACGCGGGCACAGATACGCAGTATTTT,CASSDAGTDTQYF
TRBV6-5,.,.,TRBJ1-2,TGTGCCAGCACCCCAAGGGGGGGAGGGGACTATGGCTACACCTTC,CASTPRGGGDYGYTF
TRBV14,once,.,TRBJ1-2,TGTGCCAGCAGCCAACTATCCGTGGCCGATACAGGAGACTATGGCTACACCTTC,CASSQLSVADTGDYGYTF
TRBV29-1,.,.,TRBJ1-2,TGCAGCGCGATACAGGGAGATGGCTACACCTTC,CSAIQGDGYTF
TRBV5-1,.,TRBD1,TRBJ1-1,TGCGCCAGCAGCTTGGGACAGGGGTCGAACACTGAAGCTTTCTTT,CASSLGQGSNTEAFF
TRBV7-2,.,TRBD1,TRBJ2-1,TGTGCCAGCAGCCCCCGGACAGGATCCTACAATGAGCAGTTCTTC,CASSPRTGSYNEQFF
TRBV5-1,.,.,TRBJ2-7,TGCGCCAGCAGCTTTACAGGGCCCTACGAGCAGTACTTC,CASSFTGPYEQYF
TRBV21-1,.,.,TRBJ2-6,TGTGCCAGCAGCCCCCCAAGGCCAGGGAACTCTGGGGCCAACGTCCTGACTTTC,CASSPPRPGNSGANVLTF
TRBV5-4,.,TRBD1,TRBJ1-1,TGTGCCAGCAGCTTGGGCAGGGGGCCCGAAGCTTTCTTT,CASSLGRGPEAFF
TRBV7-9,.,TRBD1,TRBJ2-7,TGTGCCAGCAGCAAACCGGACAGGGCCCCTGTAGAGCAGTACTTC,CASSKPDRAPVEQYF
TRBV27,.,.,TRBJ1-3,TGTGCCAGCAGGGCTTACTCTGGAAACACCATATATTTT,CASRAYSGNTIYF
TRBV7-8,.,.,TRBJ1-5,TGTGCCAGCAGCCCCCAGGAGGCTGGCAATCAGCCCCAGCATTTT,CASSPQEAGNQPQHF
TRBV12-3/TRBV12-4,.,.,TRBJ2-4,TGTGCCAGCAGCTGGGAGGGGGGCATTCAGTACTTC,CASSWEGGIQYF
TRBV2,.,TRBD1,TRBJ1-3,TGTGCCAGCAGTGATTTGGGACAGCGAGTCTCTGGAAACACCATATATTTT,CASSDLGQRVSGNTIYF
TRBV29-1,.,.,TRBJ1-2,TGCAGCGTTGCAGGAACAAACTATGGCTACACCTTC,CSVAGTNYGYTF
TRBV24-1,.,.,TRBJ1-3,TGTGCCACCAGTGACCCGGACAGTCCTGGAAACACCATATATTTT,CATSDPDSPGNTIYF
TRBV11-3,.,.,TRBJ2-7,TGTGCCAGCAGCTTATACCCTCCGGGAATGCCGTACGAGCAGTACTTC,CASSLYPPGMPYEQYF
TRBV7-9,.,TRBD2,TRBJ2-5,TGTGCCAGCAGCTGGGGATGGACTAGCGGGAAAGCACGAGAGACCCAGTACTTC,CASSWGWTSGKARETQYF
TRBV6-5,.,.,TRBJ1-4,TGTGCCAGCAGCGTAGGAGGAGCCGTACCTGAAAAACTGTTTTTT,CASSVGGAVPEKLFF
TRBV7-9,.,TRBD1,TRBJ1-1,TGTGCCAGCAGCTTAGTAGAGCGACAGGGGGGCTGGTACACTGAAGCTTTCTTT,CASSLVERQGGWYTEAFF
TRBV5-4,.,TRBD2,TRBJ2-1,TGTGCCAGCAGCCGCTGGCTAGCGGGAGACGGCTCCTACAATGAGCAGTTCTTC,CASSRWLAGDGSYNEQFF